One sample yielded the 12 T cell receptor beta chains listed below, sequenced in a study of blood T cell repertoires in COVID-19. Data came from immunoSEQ multiplex PCR; TCRdb stores just in-frame clones and leaves some out. The repertoire holds 200,000 to 250,000 clones, roughly nine tenths seen once, with about 3.1% in the top ten. Material for sequencing was PBMCs or T cells enriched from blood (not recorded which). These receptors all come from a woman aged 50 to 65 in a cohort exposed to, infected with or recovered from COVID-19 (not recorded which).

This rearrangement joins TRBV13 to TRBJ1-2; 9 bases match TRBD1. From germline, CDR1 is PRHDT and CDR2 FYEKMQ (reference sequence). The V gene end was trimmed by 3 bases and the J gene end by 5 bases; junction bases not matched to a gene: 10. The CDR3 has 16 residues. The CDR3 here is CASSLTRTGDWYGYTF. For the CDR3, the DNA is TGTGCCAGCAGCTTGACTCGGACAGGGGATTGGTATGGCTACACCTTC.

Only one count was recorded for this clone. The chain couples TRBV2 to TRBJ2-3; TRBD2 agrees at 9 bases. The V gene end was trimmed by 7 bases and the J gene end by 2 bases; junction bases not matched to a gene: 4. This CDR3 has 14 residues. The germline V gene has CDR1 SNHLY and CDR2 FYNNEI. The CDR3 DNA reads TGTGCCAGCATCGCGGGGGGGATCACAGATACGCAGTATTTT. This codes for CASIAGGITDTQYF.

The J gene is TRBJ1-3, the V gene TRBV5-4; 7 bases map to TRBD1. This CDR3 is 16 amino acids long. The V gene end was trimmed by 4 bases and the J gene end by 0 bases; junction bases not matched to a gene: 7. In germline, CDR1 is SGHNT, CDR2 YYREEE (reference sequence). Here the CDR3 reads CASSNDRARSGNTIYF. The CDR3 DNA reads as TGTGCCAGCAGCAACGACAGGGCCCGCTCTGGAAACACCATATATTTT.

The rearrangement joins TRBV4-3 to TRBJ2-3; TRBD2 might be the D (5 bases). V was cut by 0 bases and J by 1 base, with 8 bases left in between. The length of the CDR3 is 15 residues. Germline V gene lookup returns CDR1 LGHNA and CDR2 YSLEER. CDR3 in amino acids: CASSQDNGGTDTQYF. The CDR3 DNA reads as TGCGCCAGCAGCCAAGATAACGGGGGCACAGATACGCAGTATTTT.

The chain recombines TRBV30 with TRBJ2-1; D is possibly TRBD1 (5 bases). This CDR3 spans 13 amino acids. The V gene's germline CDR1 is GTSNPN and CDR2 SVGIG (reference sequence). The V end lost 4 bases, the J end lost 0 bases, and 7 bases lay between the germline ends. The CDR3 loop is CAWTGASYNEQFF. CDR3 nucleotides: TGTGCCTGGACTGGGGCCTCCTACAATGAGCAGTTCTTC.

The CDR3: CASSEEVVGAGGKNQPQHF. CDR3 coding DNA: TGTGCCAGCAGTGAAGAAGTGGTAGGAGCCGGAGGAAAGAATCAGCCCCAGCATTTT. V gene TRBV6-1 combines with J gene TRBJ1-5; D is ambiguous. V lost 1 base and J 4 bases, leaving 23 bases between the germline ends. This CDR3 region has 19 residues. Per germline, CDR1 MNHNS and CDR2 SASEGT.

This clone was found once. The chain couples TRBV2 to TRBJ2-2; D gene uncertain. The germline gives CDR1 SNHLY, CDR2 FYNNEI. V was pared by 11 bases and J by 3 bases, with 16 bases between. The CDR3 is made up of 14 amino acids. CDR3 bases: TGTGCCTCCAGGCAACCCCCAGACACCGGGGAGCTGTTTTTT. This translates into CASRQPPDTGELFF.

This clone was observed a single time. This sequence joins TRBV18 and TRBJ1-5; D unclear. CDR3 length equals 15 residues. Trimming cost V 4 bases and J 5 bases, with 15 bases left between them. Germline V gives CDR1 KGHSH, CDR2 LQKENI. CDR3 in amino acids: CASSLNVRRDQPQHF. The CDR3, as DNA: TGTGCCAGCTCACTCAACGTCCGACGGGATCAGCCCCAGCATTTT.

The chain couples TRBV4-3 to TRBJ1-2; no clear D. The germline V and J ends were trimmed by 0 bases and 2 bases, with 4 bases remaining between them. This CDR3 has 13 residues. Germline lookup yields CDR1 LGHNA and CDR2 YSLEER. The CDR3 protein is CASSQDFNYGYTF. In DNA, the CDR3 is TGCGCCAGCAGCCAAGACTTCAACTATGGCTACACCTTC.

This clone was recorded once. The rearrangement joins TRBV6-5 to TRBJ1-6; TRBD1 agrees at 7 bases. V shed 1 base, J shed 6 bases, and the junction held 3 bases outside the gene matches. The germline gives CDR1 MNHEY, CDR2 SVGAGI. The CDR3 has 15 amino acids. In nucleotides, the CDR3 is TGTGCCAGCAGTTACTACAGGGGAGGTAATTCACCCCTCCACTTT. Translating gives CASSYYRGGNSPLHF.

V is TRBV7-3 and J is TRBJ2-7; TRBD1 matches at 7 bases. V shed 3 bases, J shed 3 bases, and the junction held 5 bases outside the gene matches. This CDR3 is 14 amino acids long. Germline values: CDR1 SGHTA, CDR2 FQGTGA. The CDR3 loop is CASSLQAGGYEQYF. In DNA, the CDR3 is TGTGCCAGCAGCTTGCAGGCAGGGGGCTACGAGCAGTACTTC.

The chain carries TRBV9 and TRBJ2-2; 9 bases match TRBD2. Per the germline V gene, CDR1 is SGDLS and CDR2 is YYNGEE. There are 15 residues in the CDR3. The J segment lost 7 bases and the V segment lost 1 base, leaving 5 bases of the junction unmatched. The CDR3 DNA reads as TGTGCCAGCAGCGTATCCAGCGGGGGGATCGGGGAGCTGTTTTTT. Amino acids: CASSVSSGGIGELFF. Filled out from reference TRBV9 and TRBJ2-2, the complete variable domain reads DSGVTQTPKHLITATGQRVTLRCSPRSGDLSVYWYQQSLDQGLQFLIQYYNGEERAKGNILERFSAQQFPDLHSELNLSSLELGDSALYFCASSVSSGGIGELFFGEGSRLTVL.